This is a list of T cell receptor beta chains from one sample in a study of blood T cell repertoires in COVID-19. Method: immunoSEQ multiplex PCR; TCRdb's copy keeps in-frame clones and lacks some. The table includes about 340,000 clones, 90% to 95% detected once. Source material: peripheral blood. These receptors came from a woman between 18 and 30 years old who had recovered from COVID-19. Both conserved end residues are part of each CDR3. The D gene is left open where the match is weak. Clone size is stated in some rows and not others, as once, few, many or a class when expanded.

d_call j_call v_call clone_size cdr3_aa cdr3_nt
TRBD2 TRBJ2-1 TRBV4-3 NA CASSQVWWLAGYNEQFF TGCGCCAGCAGCCAAGTTTGGTGGCTAGCGGGGTACAATGAGCAGTTCTTC
NA TRBJ2-5 TRBV5-6 NA CASSLAGRLETQYF TGTGCCAGCAGCTTGGCGGGGAGGTTGGAGACCCAGTACTTC
NA TRBJ1-3 TRBV3-1/TRBV3-2 few CASSQDRNTIYF TGTGCCAGCAGCCAAGACAGAAACACCATATATTTT
TRBD1 TRBJ1-2 TRBV5-4 NA CASRRDSLRGYGYTF TGTGCCAGCAGAAGGGACAGCCTAAGGGGTTATGGCTACACCTTC
TRBD1 TRBJ1-5 TRBV24-1 NA CATSATGEYQPQHF TGTGCCACCAGTGCAACAGGGGAGTATCAGCCCCAGCATTTT
TRBD2 TRBJ2-1 TRBV19 NA CASSVSGGNNEQFF TGTGCCAGTAGTGTATCGGGAGGCAACAATGAGCAGTTCTTC
TRBD2 TRBJ2-3 TRBV6-2/TRBV6-3 once CASSLGRSGRTDTQYF TGTGCCAGCAGTTTAGGGAGGAGCGGGAGGACAGATACGCAGTATTTT
NA TRBJ2-1 TRBV18 NA CASSPGIYNEQFF TGTGCCAGCTCCCCCGGGATATACAATGAGCAGTTCTTC
NA TRBJ1-1 TRBV5-6 once CASSEAWDWSSEAFF TGTGCCAGCAGCGAGGCGTGGGACTGGTCTTCTGAAGCTTTCTTT
NA TRBJ2-1 TRBV21-1 NA CASSKRTSSYNEQFF TGTGCCAGCAGCAAAAGGACTAGCTCCTACAATGAGCAGTTCTTC
TRBD1 TRBJ1-6 TRBV6-5 NA CASSWTGPPDSPLHF TGTGCCAGCAGCTGGACAGGGCCGCCGGATTCACCCCTCCACTTT
NA TRBJ1-3 TRBV30 NA CAWSLPGGLGNTIYF TGTGCCTGGAGTTTACCGGGGGGCTTAGGAAACACCATATATTTT
NA TRBJ1-1 TRBV7-8 NA CASSTTRNTEAFF TGTGCCAGCAGCACTACAAGGAACACTGAAGCTTTCTTT
NA TRBJ1-2 TRBV5-8 NA CASSLGGVGANYGYTF TGTGCCAGCAGCTTAGGAGGGGTAGGGGCTAACTATGGCTACACCTTC
TRBD2 TRBJ2-1 TRBV27 NA CASSLGGLASNEQFF TGTGCCAGCAGTTTGGGAGGACTAGCTTCCAATGAGCAGTTCTTC
NA TRBJ2-1 TRBV11-2 NA CASSLVGGGGNEQFF TGTGCCAGCAGCTTAGTCGGGGGAGGAGGCAATGAGCAGTTCTTC
TRBD2 TRBJ2-1 TRBV28 NA CASSSGRRTAGGPANEQFF TGTGCCAGCAGTTCGGGACGGCGAACAGCGGGAGGGCCGGCCAATGAGCAGTTCTTC
NA TRBJ1-4 TRBV27 NA CASSFTGEVVEKLFF TGTGCCAGCAGTTTTACGGGGGAGGTCGTTGAAAAACTGTTTTTT
TRBD1 TRBJ1-5 TRBV19 NA CASSIGRQGNQPQHF TGTGCCAGTAGTATCGGCCGACAGGGTAATCAGCCCCAGCATTTT
NA TRBJ1-2 TRBV7-9 NA CASSPAVTVKRYTF TGTGCCAGCAGCCCGGCTGTGACAGTAAAGCGCTACACCTTC
TRBD1 TRBJ1-2 TRBV7-2 NA CASSLAPDRGHGYTF TGTGCCAGCAGCTTAGCACCCGACAGGGGCCATGGCTACACCTTC
NA TRBJ2-1 TRBV6-5 NA CASSRARGNEQFF TGTGCCAGCAGTAGAGCTAGGGGCAATGAGCAGTTCTTC
NA TRBJ2-3 TRBV5-8 NA CASSLAGLSTDTQYF TGTGCCAGCAGCTTGGCCGGGTTAAGCACAGATACGCAGTATTTT